The sequence of this T cell receptor beta chain was determined in a study of cytomegalovirus exposure and HLA in healthy donors. Study-wide results and caveats: Later analysis suggested links between common viral pathogens and several top significant clusters.

PCR amplification relied on 60 Vbeta primers (plus 13 Jbeta primers). The assay was immunoSEQ multiplex PCR, and TCRdb's table has in-frame clones only and misses some. This repertoire shows tens of thousands of clones, 77% found once; its top ten account for approximately 3.5%. On this clone itself: Its antigen is not known.

The clonotype comes from a woman between 40 and 55 years old in good health and CMV-seropositive. The sequenced sample was PBMCs.

CDR3 sequence (DNA): TGTGCCAGCAGTCGGACAGGGACCTATGGCTACACCTTC. Translated, it gives CASSRTGTYGYTF. The chain joins TRBV27 to TRBJ1-2, with 8 bases fitting TRBD1. The germline CDR1 and CDR2 sequences are MNHEY and SMNVEV (reference sequence). J gave up 4 bases and V 5 bases, and 3 bases lay outside the gene matches. The CDR3 runs to 13 residues.